Listed below are T cell receptor beta chains from one sample, sequenced in a study of T cells in Graves' hyperthyroidism and ophthalmopathy. TCRdb itself ran the multiplex PCR reads through MiXCR, one entry per CDR3 protein. The sample lists some 580,000 distinct CDR3 sequences; more than 15% were seen once. Sequences were obtained from blood. The receptor set was obtained from a middle-aged woman with Graves' ophthalmopathy. Each CDR3 is given with its conserved first and last residue. The order of the fields is clone size, D gene, J gene, V gene, CDR3 protein, CDR3 DNA. A D gene is named only where the DNA matches it firmly. The size field is filled for only some rows; it gives once, few, many or a size class.

few	TRBD1	TRBJ1-2	TRBV20-1	CSARDPDRVAHGYTF	TGCAGTGCTAGAGACCCCGACAGGGTGGCCCATGGCTACACCTTC
many	NA	TRBJ2-1	TRBV20-1	CSAPRANTYNEQFF	TGCAGTGCCCCGCGGGCCAACACCTACAATGAGCAGTTCTTC
many	TRBD2	TRBJ2-5	TRBV7-2	CASSPRLAEETQYF	TGTGCCAGCAGCCCCCGACTAGCGGAAGAGACCCAGTACTTC
NA	TRBD2	TRBJ2-3	TRBV29-1	CSVPTSGRSTDTQYF	TGCAGCGTTCCTACTAGCGGGAGGTCCACAGATACGCAGTATTTT
NA	TRBD1	TRBJ1-6	TRBV2	CASSSRDRENSPLHF	TGTGCCAGCAGTTCCCGGGACAGGGAGAATTCACCCCTCCACTTT
NA	NA	TRBJ2-7	TRBV27	CASSFIGGVSYEQYF	TGTGCCAGCAGTTTTATAGGCGGGGTCTCCTACGAGCAGTACTTC
many	TRBD2	TRBJ2-5	TRBV28	CASSPLDSSRDFGGGQYF	TGTGCCAGCAGTCCCCTCGACAGCTCGAGGGATTTTGGGGGGGGCCAGTACTTC
many	TRBD1	TRBJ1-1	TRBV5-1	CASSSFGQGKMNTEAFF	TGCGCCAGCAGCTCTTTCGGACAGGGGAAGATGAACACTGAAGCTTTCTTT
many	TRBD2	TRBJ2-3	TRBV11-2	CASSREVRADTQYF	TGTGCCAGCAGCCGGGAGGTTAGAGCAGATACGCAGTATTTT
once	NA	TRBJ2-2	TRBV5-1	CASSLRTQGANTGELFF	TGCGCCAGCAGCTTGCGTACGCAGGGAGCGAACACCGGGGAGCTGTTTTTT
few	NA	TRBJ2-1	TRBV24-1	CATSDSSHNEQFF	TGTGCCACCAGTGATTCTAGTCACAATGAGCAGTTCTTC
NA	NA	TRBJ2-1	TRBV29-1	CSVETDILYNEQFF	TGCAGCGTTGAAACAGATATCCTCTACAATGAGCAGTTCTTC
NA	NA	TRBJ2-3	TRBV6-1	CASSNQGDTQYF	TGTGCCAGCAGCAATCAGGGGGATACGCAGTATTTT
NA	NA	TRBJ1-6	TRBV12-3/TRBV12-4	CASRRGGNNSPLHF	TGTGCCAGCCGACGGGGGGGAAATAATTCACCCCTCCACTTT
few	TRBD1	TRBJ2-5	TRBV29-1	CSAWDRETQYF	TGCAGCGCATGGGACAGGGAGACCCAGTACTTC
few	TRBD2	TRBJ2-5	TRBV7-6	CASSSIAGAGIQETQYF	TGTGCCAGCAGCTCGATAGCGGGAGCAGGGATACAAGAGACCCAGTACTTC
NA	NA	TRBJ1-6	TRBV13	CASSLDTSPLHF	TGTGCCAGCAGCTTAGACACCTCACCCCTCCACTTT
few	NA	TRBJ2-7	TRBV5-1	CASSRDPTYEQYF	TGCGCCAGTTCTAGGGACCCCACCTACGAGCAGTACTTC
many	NA	TRBJ2-5	TRBV18	CASSQGTEETQYF	TGTGCCAGCTCACAGGGGACTGAAGAGACCCAGTACTTC
NA	TRBD1	TRBJ2-3	TRBV7-9	CASSPPGQGNADTQYF	TGTGCCAGCAGTCCACCGGGACAGGGGAACGCAGATACGCAGTATTTT
many	NA	TRBJ1-1	TRBV9	CASSVGAGSNTEAFF	TGTGCCAGCAGCGTCGGGGCGGGGTCGAACACTGAAGCTTTCTTT
NA	TRBD1	TRBJ1-6	TRBV11-2	CASSDSGTVRNSPLHF	TGTGCCAGCAGCGACTCCGGGACAGTGAGGAATTCACCCCTCCACTTT
NA	NA	TRBJ2-5	TRBV4-1	CASSRPGGETQYF	TGCGCCAGCAGCCGCCCCGGGGGAGAGACCCAGTACTTC
many	TRBD1	TRBJ1-2	TRBV27	CASSPRTGLGYTF	TGTGCCAGCAGCCCGCGGACAGGGCTCGGCTACACCTTC
many	NA	TRBJ2-6	TRBV7-9	CASRTDGANVLTF	TGTGCCAGCAGAACGGATGGGGCCAACGTCCTGACTTTC
many	NA	TRBJ1-1	TRBV27	CASSFAQEGGTEAFF	TGTGCCAGCAGTTTCGCACAGGAGGGGGGTACTGAAGCTTTCTTT
many	TRBD2	TRBJ2-1	TRBV5-6	CASSLWGLAGRSYNEQFF	TGTGCCAGCAGCTTGTGGGGACTAGCGGGACGCTCCTACAATGAGCAGTTCTTC
many	TRBD2	TRBJ2-5	TRBV12-3/TRBV12-4	CASSLGLAGGTTQYF	TGTGCCAGCAGCCTGGGACTAGCGGGGGGCACGACCCAGTACTTC
many	TRBD1	TRBJ2-1	TRBV7-8	CASSIRDRGSDEQFF	TGTGCCAGCAGCATCCGGGACAGGGGATCGGATGAGCAGTTCTTC
NA	NA	TRBJ1-2	TRBV12-3/TRBV12-4	CASSQTWGGYTF	TGTGCCAGCAGTCAGACCTGGGGAGGCTACACCTTC
many	NA	TRBJ1-1	TRBV6-1	CASSGEGGADTEAFF	TGTGCCAGCAGTGGGGAGGGGGGCGCGGACACTGAAGCTTTCTTT
few	NA	TRBJ1-5	TRBV28	CASSLMESGVTQHF	TGTGCCAGCAGTTTAATGGAGTCGGGGGTGACCCAGCATTTT
NA	TRBD2	TRBJ2-3	TRBV30	CAWDPSGGMWDTQYF	TGTGCCTGGGATCCTAGCGGGGGGATGTGGGATACGCAGTATTTT
many	TRBD1	TRBJ2-3	TRBV6-1	CATGLGQGATDTQYF	TGTGCCACCGGCCTCGGACAGGGGGCAACAGATACGCAGTATTTT
NA	NA	TRBJ2-7	TRBV11-2	CASRLTQSSYEQYF	TGTGCCAGCAGACTGACACAGAGCTCCTACGAGCAGTACTTC
many	NA	TRBJ1-6	TRBV2	CASSEGSPLHF	TGTGCCAGCAGTGAGGGTTCACCCCTCCACTTT
many	TRBD1	TRBJ1-1	TRBV4-1	CASHSVVSTRTGDKANTEAFF	TGCGCCAGCCATTCAGTAGTGTCAACAAGGACAGGGGACAAAGCAAACACTGAAGCTTTCTTT
NA	NA	TRBJ2-1	TRBV18	CASSPPWSAPHSYNEQFF	TGTGCCAGCTCACCACCGTGGAGCGCCCCACACTCCTACAATGAGCAGTTCTTC
many	NA	TRBJ1-2	TRBV5-1	CASALDIYYGYTF	TGCGCCAGCGCCTTGGACATCTACTATGGCTACACCTTC
many	NA	TRBJ1-2	TRBV3-1	CASSPDLQGAYYGYTF	TGTGCCAGCAGCCCCGACCTCCAAGGGGCTTACTATGGCTACACCTTC
many	NA	TRBJ2-7	TRBV6-2/TRBV6-3	CASRDSFYEQYF	TGTGCCAGCCGGGACTCATTCTACGAGCAGTACTTC
few	TRBD1	TRBJ2-6	TRBV4-1	CASQQGKSSGANVLTF	TGCGCCAGCCAACAGGGGAAGAGCTCTGGGGCCAACGTCCTGACTTTC
NA	TRBD2	TRBJ2-2	TRBV12-3/TRBV12-4	CASSFFSGTNTGELFF	TGTGCCAGCAGTTTCTTTAGCGGGACGAACACCGGGGAGCTGTTTTTT